This T cell receptor beta chain was identified during a study of beta chain features in type 1 diabetes. This CDR3 contains 16 residues. The junction had 11 bases not matched to a gene; V was cut back by 0 bases and J by 8 bases. Germline-derived CDR1 and CDR2 are MGHRA and YSYEKL. As every portion of the isolated RNA was reverse transcribed, the sequencing read expressed TCRB transcripts. Profiling relied on immunoSEQ multiplex PCR, and the TCRdb table lists in-frame clones only, not all of them. The sample yields some 150,000 clones, roughly 9.7% seen once. The sequenced material came from central memory CD4+ T cells from blood. This chain links TRBV4-1 with TRBJ1-2; 8 bases map to TRBD1. The sequence was obtained from a woman in her 40s in good health. The CDR3 sequence is CASSQDLTGGASGYTF. CDR3 nucleotides: TGCGCCAGCAGCCAAGATCTTACAGGGGGTGCTTCAGGCTACACCTTC.